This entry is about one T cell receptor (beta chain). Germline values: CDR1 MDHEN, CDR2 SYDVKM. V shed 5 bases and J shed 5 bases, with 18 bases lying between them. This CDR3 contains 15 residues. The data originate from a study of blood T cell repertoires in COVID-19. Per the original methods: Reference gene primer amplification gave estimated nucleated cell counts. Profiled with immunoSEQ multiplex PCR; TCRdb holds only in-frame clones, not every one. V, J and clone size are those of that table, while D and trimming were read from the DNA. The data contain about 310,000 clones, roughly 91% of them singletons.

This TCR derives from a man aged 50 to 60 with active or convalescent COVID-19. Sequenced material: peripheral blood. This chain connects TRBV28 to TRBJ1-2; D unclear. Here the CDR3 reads CASSIPSQEGYGYTF. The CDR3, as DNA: TGTGCCAGCAGTATACCATCTCAGGAGGGATATGGCTACACCTTC.